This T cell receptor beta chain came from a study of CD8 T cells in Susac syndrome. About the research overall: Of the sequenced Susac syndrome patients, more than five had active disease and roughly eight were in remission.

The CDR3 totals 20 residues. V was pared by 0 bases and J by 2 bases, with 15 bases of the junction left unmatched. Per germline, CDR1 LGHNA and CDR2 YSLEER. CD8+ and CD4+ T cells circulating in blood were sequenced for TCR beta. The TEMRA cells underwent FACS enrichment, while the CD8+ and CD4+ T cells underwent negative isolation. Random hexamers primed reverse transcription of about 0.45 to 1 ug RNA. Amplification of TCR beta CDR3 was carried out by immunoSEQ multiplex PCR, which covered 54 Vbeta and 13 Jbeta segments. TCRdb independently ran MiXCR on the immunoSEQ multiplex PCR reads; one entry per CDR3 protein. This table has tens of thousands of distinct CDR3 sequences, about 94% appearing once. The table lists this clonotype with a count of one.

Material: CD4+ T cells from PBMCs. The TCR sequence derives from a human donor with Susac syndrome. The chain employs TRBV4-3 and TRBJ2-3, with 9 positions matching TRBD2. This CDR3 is CASSQDLVAGASGATDTQYF. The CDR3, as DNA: TGCGCCAGCAGCCAAGACTTGGTAGCGGGGGCTTCGGGCGCCACAGATACGCAGTATTTT.